Following are 13 T cell receptor beta chains from one sample sequenced in a study of Ad26.COV2.S vaccination and SARS-CoV-2 variants. Treatment reported: around 19 received Ad26.COV2.S at low or high dose, single or two shots; about 5 received placebo; per-sample allocation not given. The study sampled participants on day 63 after the first vaccine or placebo injection. Assay used: immunoSEQ multiplex PCR; TCRdb lists only in-frame clones, some missing. Of around 300,000 clones listed, more than 85% are singletons. The sample here was peripheral blood, taken in a trial of Ad26.COV2.S vaccine versus placebo. Source of these receptors: a person between 18 and 60 years old who received the Ad26.COV2.S COVID-19 vaccine or a placebo.

This chain joins TRBV4-3 and TRBJ2-7; 8 bases are shared with TRBD2. Unmatched junction bases numbered 8, after V lost 0 bases and J lost 4 bases. This CDR3 contains 16 residues. Germline values: CDR1 LGHNA, CDR2 YSLEER. In nucleotides, the CDR3 is TGCGCCAGCAGCCAAGAGTGGAGCGGGGGTCGGTACGAGCAGTACTTC. Translating it yields CASSQEWSGGRYEQYF.

This rearrangement joins TRBV28 to TRBJ2-7; 8 nucleotides line up with TRBD1. CDR3 size: 14 residues. V dropped 6 bases and J dropped 2; count of bases not matched to a gene: 6. The germline CDR1 and CDR2 sequences are MDHEN and SYDVKM. CDR3: CASRGQGGPYEQYF. The CDR3 region has the DNA TGTGCCAGCAGAGGACAGGGCGGTCCCTACGAGCAGTACTTC.

The chain recombines TRBV3-1 (or the pseudogene TRBV3-2) with TRBJ1-2, with 7 bases identical to TRBD1. J gave up 4 bases and V 4 bases, and 6 bases lay outside the gene matches. CDR1 is LGHDT, CDR2 YNNKEL, per germline (reference sequence). There are 14 residues in the CDR3. Here the CDR3 reads CASSLQGPLYGYTF. CDR3 nucleotide sequence: TGTGCCAGCAGCCTACAGGGGCCCCTCTATGGCTACACCTTC.

The rearrangement uses TRBV27 and TRBJ2-5; D gene uncertain. This CDR3 is 15 amino acids long. Germline V gene data show CDR1 as MNHEY and CDR2 as SMNVEV (reference sequence). V shed 5 bases and J shed 5 bases, with 18 bases lying between them. The CDR3 protein is CASSPFGTKRETQYF. The CDR3 bases are TGTGCCAGCAGTCCTTTCGGAACCAAGCGTGAGACCCAGTACTTC.

This clone appeared a single time. In DNA, the CDR3 is TGTGCCACCAGCAGAGAGGGGGTAAGAGGTGAAAAACTGTTTTTT. It codes for CATSREGVRGEKLFF. The chain is built from TRBV15 and TRBJ1-4; TRBD1 might be the D (5 bases). The CDR3 runs 15 residues. The V end lost 0 bases, the J end lost 7 bases, and 12 bases lay between the germline ends. Germline lookup yields CDR1 LNHNV and CDR2 YYDKDF (reference sequence).

The V and J genes are TRBV14 and TRBJ2-1; maybe TRBD2 (5 bases). Between the trimmed V and J ends, which lost 2 bases and 7 bases, there was a span of 9 bases. Germline CDR1 is SGHDN and CDR2 is FVKESK. The CDR3 runs 13 residues. This CDR3 reads CASSQTRRNEQFF. The CDR3, as DNA: TGTGCCAGCAGCCAAACTAGGAGGAATGAGCAGTTCTTC. The entire variable domain, with the rest obtained from reference TRBV14 and TRBJ2-1, is as follows: EAGVTQFPSHSVIEKGQTVTLRCDPISGHDNLYWYRRVMGKEIKFLLHFVKESKQDESGMPNNRFLAERTGGTYSTLKVQPAELEDSGVYFCASSQTRRNEQFFGPGTRLTVL.

This chain uses TRBV28 with TRBJ2-7; D perhaps matches TRBD1 (6 bases). CDR3 length: 13 amino acids. The V and J ends lost 4 bases and 2 bases respectively, with 9 bases between them. The germline CDR1 and CDR2 sequences are MDHEN and SYDVKM. CDR3 loop: CASSYRVTYEQYF. In nucleotides, the CDR3 is TGTGCCAGCAGTTACAGGGTTACCTACGAGCAGTACTTC.

The genes are TRBV5-1 and TRBJ1-2, with D perhaps TRBD1 (5 bases). The CDR3 contains 16 residues. The germline CDR1 and CDR2 sequences are SGHRS and YFSETQ. Trimming shortened V by 1 base and J by 8 bases, and 21 bases separated the two germline ends. The DNA for the CDR3 is TGCGCCAGCAGCTTGCGGGACGCCTGGGAAGGTGGCGGCTACACCTTC. Amino acids: CASSLRDAWEGGGYTF.

In DNA, the CDR3 is TGTGCCAGCAGCCAAGAACGGGAGGTAGGCGATACGCAGTATTTT. Residues: CASSQEREVGDTQYF. V gene TRBV4-2 combines with J gene TRBJ2-3, with TRBD2 matching over 7 bases. V trimming: 0 bases; J trimming: 6 bases; junction bases outside the gene matches: 6. The CDR3 has 15 residues. Germline V gene lookup returns CDR1 LGHNA and CDR2 YNFKEQ.

This clone was detected only a few times. The CDR3 DNA reads TGTGCTAGTGCCCCGGACAGGGGGGGTGAAAAACTGTTTTTT. Residues: CASAPDRGGEKLFF. The gene calls are TRBV12-5 and TRBJ1-4, with TRBD1 matching 10 bases. The CDR3 runs to 14 residues. Losses at the gene ends were 7 bases for V and 7 bases for J; bases not matched to a gene: 6. Looked up from germline, CDR1 is LGHNT and CDR2 is FRNRAP.

The chain joins TRBV2 to TRBJ2-7; tentatively, D is TRBD2 (6 bases). Per the germline V gene, CDR1 is SNHLY and CDR2 is FYNNEI. Trimming took 6 bases from V and 3 from J, leaving 9 bases between them. The CDR3 covers 12 residues. The CDR3 bases are TGTGCCAGCAGCGGGGACTTCTACGAGCAGTACTTC. Translation: CASSGDFYEQYF.

The chain links TRBV30 to TRBJ1-3, with D perhaps matching TRBD1 (5 bases). The CDR3 spans 16 residues. V was cut by 3 bases and J by 0 bases, with 15 bases left in between. CDR1 GTSNPN and CDR2 SVGIG come from the germline V gene (reference sequence). CDR3 DNA: TGTGCCTGGAGAGGCAGGGACCGGGGCTCTGGAAACACCATATATTTT. Its protein is CAWRGRDRGSGNTIYF.

The J gene is TRBJ1-3, the V gene TRBV2; D is unclear. V lost 3 bases to trimming and J lost 0 bases, with 9 bases between them. This CDR3 spans 15 amino acids. Germline CDR1 SNHLY, CDR2 FYNNEI. The CDR3 DNA follows: TGTGCCAGCAGTGACGGGCCGTTCTCTGGAAACACCATATATTTT. Translated: CASSDGPFSGNTIYF.